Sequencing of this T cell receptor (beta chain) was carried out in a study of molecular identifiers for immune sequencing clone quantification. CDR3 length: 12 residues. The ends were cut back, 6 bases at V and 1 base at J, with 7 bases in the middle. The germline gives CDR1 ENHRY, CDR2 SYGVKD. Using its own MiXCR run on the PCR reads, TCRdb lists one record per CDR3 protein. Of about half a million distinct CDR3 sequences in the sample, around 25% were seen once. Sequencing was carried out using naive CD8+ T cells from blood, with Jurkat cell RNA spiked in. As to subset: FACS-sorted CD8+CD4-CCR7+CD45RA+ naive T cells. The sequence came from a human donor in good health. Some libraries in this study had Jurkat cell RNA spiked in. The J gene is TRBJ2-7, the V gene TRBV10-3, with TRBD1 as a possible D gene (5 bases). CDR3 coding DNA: TGTGCCATCAGGGACATATCCTACGAGCAGTACTTC. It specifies CAIRDISYEQYF.